The rows below give T cell receptor beta chains drawn from one sample of a study of blood T cell repertoires in COVID-19. Clones were read by immunoSEQ multiplex PCR, and TCRdb kept only the in-frame ones, dropping some. The sample includes about 130,000 clones, approximately 89% of them seen just once. Input material: peripheral blood. The source of these receptors is a woman between 70 and 85 years old with COVID-19, enrolled during active disease. Both conserved end residues are part of each CDR3. The D gene is left open where the match is weak. Some rows have no size entry. The others give once, few or many, or a class for an expanded clone.

CDR3nt: TGTGCCAGTAGTGGGGACACTATACTGGGCTACGAGCAGTACTTC
CDR3aa: CASSGDTILGYEQYF
v_gene: TRBV19
d_gene: -
j_gene: TRBJ2-7
abundance: -

CDR3nt: TGTGCCAGCACAGGACAGTTTAGCACAGATACGCAGTATTTT
CDR3aa: CASTGQFSTDTQYF
v_gene: TRBV11-3
d_gene: -
j_gene: TRBJ2-3
abundance: -

CDR3nt: TGTGCCAGCAGCTTGGGGAGAGGGATGAACACTGAAGCTTTCTTT
CDR3aa: CASSLGRGMNTEAFF
v_gene: TRBV5-6
d_gene: -
j_gene: TRBJ1-1
abundance: -

CDR3nt: TGTGCCAGCAGCTTAGGTCCAGGGGGAAATGGCTACACCTTC
CDR3aa: CASSLGPGGNGYTF
v_gene: TRBV7-9
d_gene: TRBD1
j_gene: TRBJ1-2
abundance: -

CDR3nt: TGTGCCAGCAGCTTGGCCAGGGGGTCGGACACCATATATTTT
CDR3aa: CASSLARGSDTIYF
v_gene: TRBV5-5
d_gene: TRBD1
j_gene: TRBJ1-3
abundance: -

CDR3nt: TGTGCCAGCAGTCCCCCCGGGACAGCTAATGAAAAACTGTTTTTT
CDR3aa: CASSPPGTANEKLFF
v_gene: TRBV28
d_gene: TRBD1
j_gene: TRBJ1-4
abundance: -

CDR3nt: TGTGCCAGCAGTCTGGGCGTGTTTGGTGCTTTCTTT
CDR3aa: CASSLGVFGAFF
v_gene: TRBV2
d_gene: -
j_gene: TRBJ1-1
abundance: -

CDR3nt: TGTGCCAGCAGCCCCAGACAGGGGAACACTGAAGCTTTCTTT
CDR3aa: CASSPRQGNTEAFF
v_gene: TRBV9
d_gene: TRBD1
j_gene: TRBJ1-1
abundance: few

CDR3nt: TGTGCCAGCAGCCAACACTTACCATCAAGCCCCGGTTCACCCCTCCACTTT
CDR3aa: CASSQHLPSSPGSPLHF
v_gene: TRBV3-1/TRBV3-2
d_gene: -
j_gene: TRBJ1-6
abundance: -

CDR3nt: TGTGCCAGCAGTTTCCGGGACAGTCAAGAGACCCAGTACTTC
CDR3aa: CASSFRDSQETQYF
v_gene: TRBV27
d_gene: TRBD1
j_gene: TRBJ2-5
abundance: -

CDR3nt: TGCGCCAGCAGCGGGGGCAGGGCAGATGAAAAACTGTTTTTT
CDR3aa: CASSGGRADEKLFF
v_gene: TRBV5-1
d_gene: -
j_gene: TRBJ1-4
abundance: -

CDR3nt: TGTGCCAGCACTATGAAACAGTATAATTCACCCCTCCACTTT
CDR3aa: CASTMKQYNSPLHF
v_gene: TRBV7-9
d_gene: -
j_gene: TRBJ1-6
abundance: -

CDR3nt: TGTGCCAGCAGGCCACAGGGGACGTCTAACTATGGCTACACCTTC
CDR3aa: CASRPQGTSNYGYTF
v_gene: TRBV7-2
d_gene: TRBD1
j_gene: TRBJ1-2
abundance: once

CDR3nt: TGTGCCAGCAGTTATGTCGTCCCCGCGGGGGGGAATGGCTACACCTTC
CDR3aa: CASSYVVPAGGNGYTF
v_gene: TRBV6-6
d_gene: -
j_gene: TRBJ1-2
abundance: -

CDR3nt: TGTGCCAGCAGCTTGCACAGTCTGGGCTACACCTTC
CDR3aa: CASSLHSLGYTF
v_gene: TRBV7-2
d_gene: -
j_gene: TRBJ1-2
abundance: -

CDR3nt: TGCGCCAGCATGGTCCACAGGGGGCCTGAAAACATTCAGTACTTC
CDR3aa: CASMVHRGPENIQYF
v_gene: TRBV5-1
d_gene: TRBD1
j_gene: TRBJ2-4
abundance: -

CDR3nt: TGTGCCAGCACATACAGGAGTTGGGATTCACCCCTCCACTTT
CDR3aa: CASTYRSWDSPLHF
v_gene: TRBV28
d_gene: -
j_gene: TRBJ1-6
abundance: -

CDR3nt: TGCGCCAGCAGCTTGAATTGGCAGACGAACACCGGGGAGCTGTTTTTT
CDR3aa: CASSLNWQTNTGELFF
v_gene: TRBV5-1
d_gene: -
j_gene: TRBJ2-2
abundance: -

CDR3nt: TGCGCCAGCAGCCACCCCCGTGGGGCTGAGACCCAGTACTTC
CDR3aa: CASSHPRGAETQYF
v_gene: TRBV5-1
d_gene: -
j_gene: TRBJ2-5
abundance: -

CDR3nt: TGTGCCAGCAGTTTAGGGGGGGCTGGCTACACCTTC
CDR3aa: CASSLGGAGYTF
v_gene: TRBV28
d_gene: -
j_gene: TRBJ1-2
abundance: few

CDR3nt: TGTGCCAGTAGTATTACAGGGGAGAGGATTGAAGCTTTCTTT
CDR3aa: CASSITGERIEAFF
v_gene: TRBV19
d_gene: TRBD1
j_gene: TRBJ1-1
abundance: -

CDR3nt: TGTGCCAGCAGTGAAAGTGTAGCAGTCGGAGCTTTCTTT
CDR3aa: CASSESVAVGAFF
v_gene: TRBV6-1
d_gene: -
j_gene: TRBJ1-1
abundance: once

CDR3nt: TGTGCCAGCTCACCGGAGAGAAATCAGCCCCAGCATTTT
CDR3aa: CASSPERNQPQHF
v_gene: TRBV18
d_gene: -
j_gene: TRBJ1-5
abundance: -

CDR3nt: TGTGCCAGCAGCCAAGGGCGGGACAGGGGGCTTTGGGAGCAGTACTTC
CDR3aa: CASSQGRDRGLWEQYF
v_gene: TRBV3-1/TRBV3-2
d_gene: TRBD1
j_gene: TRBJ2-7
abundance: -

CDR3nt: TGCGCCAGCAGCCTCGGGACTAAGGAAGAGACCCAGTACTTC
CDR3aa: CASSLGTKEETQYF
v_gene: TRBV5-1
d_gene: TRBD2
j_gene: TRBJ2-5
abundance: -

CDR3nt: TGCGCCAGCAGTGAGACCGACTGGGATGAAAAACTGTTTTTT
CDR3aa: CASSETDWDEKLFF
v_gene: TRBV10-2
d_gene: -
j_gene: TRBJ1-4
abundance: few

CDR3nt: TGCAGCGTAGGAGTAGTATCCAACAATGAGCAGTTCTTC
CDR3aa: CSVGVVSNNEQFF
v_gene: TRBV29-1
d_gene: -
j_gene: TRBJ2-1
abundance: -

CDR3nt: TGTGCCATCAGTGAGCCGGACAGGGGGGTCGGCGAGCAGTACTTC
CDR3aa: CAISEPDRGVGEQYF
v_gene: TRBV10-3
d_gene: TRBD1
j_gene: TRBJ2-7
abundance: -

CDR3nt: TGCGCCAGCAGCTTAGAGCGGGGGGGCCGGAATGAGCAGTTCTTC
CDR3aa: CASSLERGGRNEQFF
v_gene: TRBV5-1
d_gene: TRBD2
j_gene: TRBJ2-1
abundance: -

CDR3nt: TGTGCCAGCAGCTTTAGAGTAGCGGGGGGGCCAGAGACCCAGTACTTC
CDR3aa: CASSFRVAGGPETQYF
v_gene: TRBV7-2
d_gene: TRBD2
j_gene: TRBJ2-5
abundance: -

CDR3nt: TGCGCCAGCAGCAGTCGGACAGGGGGCAGTTATTCACCCCTCCACTTT
CDR3aa: CASSSRTGGSYSPLHF
v_gene: TRBV5-1
d_gene: TRBD1
j_gene: TRBJ1-6
abundance: few

CDR3nt: TGCAGCGTTGAAGATCAACGAGGGGAGGGTTGGACTAGCACTGAAGCTTTCTTT
CDR3aa: CSVEDQRGEGWTSTEAFF
v_gene: TRBV29-1
d_gene: -
j_gene: TRBJ1-1
abundance: -

CDR3nt: TGTGCCAGCAGTTTCCAGCGGAACACTGAAGCTTTCTTT
CDR3aa: CASSFQRNTEAFF
v_gene: TRBV2
d_gene: -
j_gene: TRBJ1-1
abundance: once

CDR3nt: TGTGCCAGCACCTTCCCGACAGGGCTGGGGGATCAGCCCCAGCATTTT
CDR3aa: CASTFPTGLGDQPQHF
v_gene: TRBV28
d_gene: TRBD1
j_gene: TRBJ1-5
abundance: -

CDR3nt: TGTGCCTGGAGTGTACGGGACAGGGGAAGGGACTTCGCTAGCACAGATACGCAGTATTTT
CDR3aa: CAWSVRDRGRDFASTDTQYF
v_gene: TRBV30
d_gene: TRBD1
j_gene: TRBJ2-3
abundance: -

CDR3nt: TGTGCCACCTCGGGGGGACCAACTTGGTTAGATACGCAGTATTTT
CDR3aa: CATSGGPTWLDTQYF
v_gene: TRBV7-9
d_gene: TRBD2
j_gene: TRBJ2-3
abundance: once

CDR3nt: TGTGCCAGCAGTCATAGGGTTTCGGGACAGGGGGCTGGTCAGCCCCAGCATTTT
CDR3aa: CASSHRVSGQGAGQPQHF
v_gene: TRBV6-6
d_gene: TRBD1
j_gene: TRBJ1-5
abundance: -

CDR3nt: TGTGCCAGCAGTAATAGCGGGGGGGCTTGGGAGCAGTACTTC
CDR3aa: CASSNSGGAWEQYF
v_gene: TRBV6-5
d_gene: TRBD2
j_gene: TRBJ2-7
abundance: -

CDR3nt: TGTGCCAGCAGTTATCTAGACTTAAACTATGGCTACACCTTC
CDR3aa: CASSYLDLNYGYTF
v_gene: TRBV28
d_gene: -
j_gene: TRBJ1-2
abundance: -

CDR3nt: TGTGCCAGCAGGCGGGGGGAAGAGACCCAGTACTTC
CDR3aa: CASRRGEETQYF
v_gene: TRBV6-5
d_gene: TRBD2
j_gene: TRBJ2-5
abundance: -

CDR3nt: TGTGCCAGCAGCCTCGGGACAGGCGGAGGGGAGACCCAGTACTTC
CDR3aa: CASSLGTGGGETQYF
v_gene: TRBV3-1/TRBV3-2
d_gene: TRBD1
j_gene: TRBJ2-5
abundance: -

CDR3nt: TGTGCCAGCAGCTTATCCCGGGGGGAGGGCCGGCGGAGCTACGAGCAGTACTTC
CDR3aa: CASSLSRGEGRRSYEQYF
v_gene: TRBV7-9
d_gene: TRBD2
j_gene: TRBJ2-7
abundance: -

CDR3nt: TGTGCCAGCTCAAAGGGGGGGATCAATGAGCAGTTCTTC
CDR3aa: CASSKGGINEQFF
v_gene: TRBV18
d_gene: -
j_gene: TRBJ2-1
abundance: -

CDR3nt: TGTGCCAGCAGCTTTAGCGGGGGTTCCTACGAGCAGTACTTC
CDR3aa: CASSFSGGSYEQYF
v_gene: TRBV7-2
d_gene: TRBD2
j_gene: TRBJ2-7
abundance: -

CDR3nt: TGTGCCAGCCGTCGAGGGCTGGGTATCGGCGATCAGCCCCAGCATTTT
CDR3aa: CASRRGLGIGDQPQHF
v_gene: TRBV27
d_gene: -
j_gene: TRBJ1-5
abundance: -